Described below is a single T cell receptor beta chain sequence and its context. This clonotype appeared a few times. The antigen it recognizes is unknown. No base quality information exists; no much larger clone differs at one position. This specimen's time point label, interpreted: newly diagnosed GD, antithyroid drugs for less than 3 months. For both TCR sequencing and RNA sequencing, RNA was extracted from PBMCs in TRIzol. The diagnosis of Graves' disease followed American Thyroid Association guidelines. The patients came from an endocrinology department in Xi'an, China. From each patient, around 9 milliliters of peripheral blood was collected into an EDTA anticoagulant tube. Ficoll Paque Plus density gradient separation was used to isolate PBMCs, and no further T cell sorting was performed. RNA quality was checked with an Agilent 2100 Bioanalyzer and agarose gel, and concentration with a NanoDrop 2000.

V and J lose 1 base and 0 bases, and a span of 7 bases separates them. There are 16 amino acids in the CDR3, from cysteine to phenylalanine inclusive. CDR3 DNA only is kept here, 48 bases in frame from base 1. The data are from a study of regulatory T cells in long-lasting Graves disease (dated by TCRdb to 2020 to 2023). Notes on the research overall: Patients with newly diagnosed Graves' disease had been on antithyroid drugs for under 3 months. Patients with persistent Graves' disease were compared with patients with newly diagnosed Graves' disease using TCR sequencing and RNA sequencing of peripheral blood. The study was registered as a clinical trial and conducted in China. TCR sequencing covered 13 persistent and about 20 newly diagnosed Graves' disease patients, some 35 samples in total. The full study reports these points: Preferential use of TRBV28, TRBJ1-2 and TRBJ2-5 was observed in persistent disease, whereas TRBV20-1 and TRBJ2-1 were favored in newly diagnosed disease. Because the primary lesion, thyroid tissue, could not be accessed, the study looked at peripheral blood alone. Sequencing and analysis were limited to the TCR beta chain. As a limitation, the authors acknowledged that the small sample size may reduce accuracy. Persistent patients shared more public clonotypes among themselves (around 2,500) than newly diagnosed patients did (about 970). Persistent Graves' disease patients showed lower TCR Shannon entropy and fewer highly expanded clones than newly diagnosed patients, suggesting clonal expansion.

To prepare the library, multiplex PCR was applied. The instrument was an Illumina HiSeq 4000. To build TCR beta libraries, CDR3 regions were amplified by Arm-PCR using iRepertoire HTBI primers. Before sequencing, the PCR products underwent gel purification. Per the authors' processing: Across samples, about 64 TRBV and roughly 15 TRBJ segments were identified and used for gene usage analysis of CDR3 amino acid clonotypes. COPE and FqMerger were used to merge the filtered high-quality paired reads into contigs. BLAST was used to align contigs to the IMGT TRBV, TRBD and TRBJ reference genes, and CDR3 was defined following IMGT. Highly expanded clones were defined as clonotypes with a frequency above 0.1%. Shannon entropy served as the measure of repertoire diversity, while the Gini coefficient captured V-J evenness. A clonotype was considered public if more than one individual shared it. The public reads were reanalyzed by TCRdb: fastp trimming at Q25, MiXCR alignment, in-frame beta chains only. Rows with a matching CDR3 protein are joined into one entry that keeps the most common DNA and genes. TCRdb assigned the V and J calls; the authors' analysis was not used. The sample table holds 400,000 to 650,000 distinct CDR3 sequences, of which about 15% were seen once. The ten largest make up roughly 25% of the sample.

The same data also contributed to another study, on T cells in Graves' hyperthyroidism and ophthalmopathy. The second source states: Graves' hyperthyroidism was defined as stable when no progression to ophthalmopathy occurred over 18 months of follow-up. Hyperthyroidism patients were newly diagnosed, had a disease duration of under 2 months, and were aged 18 to 65 years. The study excluded patients with uncontrolled infections, other autoimmune diseases, pregnancy or lactation. Clinical symptoms, serum thyroxine and TRAb, thyroid ultrasound, and orbital computed tomography formed the basis for the diagnoses. For the first round of RT-PCR on the TCR CDR3, the HTBI primer set was used together with the Qiagen OneStep RT-PCR kit. Most expanded thyroid clonotypes (frequency above 0.001) were also found in blood, which suggests that blood repertoires may mirror thyroid immune responses. A model built on a 13 V-J signature distinguished ophthalmopathy from stable hyperthyroidism, reaching around 90% sensitivity and under 84% specificity in cross-validation and 80%/75% in testing. In validation, the model predicted progression to ophthalmopathy with just under 71% sensitivity and roughly 72% specificity, a median of 6.5 months before onset. A discovery cohort of about a hundred patients, 43 with Graves' ophthalmopathy and approximately 60 with stable Graves' hyperthyroidism, was used to find distinguishing TCR V-J signatures. Prospective prediction of ophthalmopathy was tested in an independent validation cohort of fewer than 20 hyperthyroidism patients and some 17 patients who later progressed to ophthalmopathy. The 95 to 100 discovery patients were randomly split 7:3 into training and test sets. The study also compared thyroid tissue and blood T-cell repertoires from 6 or 7 Graves' hyperthyroidism patients. After blood sampling, hyperthyroidism patients were treated with methimazole at a starting dose of 30 mg daily, and ophthalmopathy patients were treated with high-dose intravenous methylprednisolone. The libraries were constructed in a second round of multiplex PCR and then size-selected and purified. Sequencing of the libraries was done on an Illumina HiSeq2000 using paired-end 100 bp reads. SOAPnuke was used to process the raw data, with reads discarded if the reads contained adapters or uncalled bases, had a mean Phred below 15, or lacked an exact constant-primer or identifier match. High-quality paired reads were merged with COPE v1.2.5, and unique nucleotide sequences were defined as clonotypes. MiTCR v1.1 was used to align the clonotypes against IMGT TRBV, TRBD and TRBJ reference segments. The analysis included only V-J combinations with a frequency above 0.0001, which together covered 99% to 99.2% of the repertoires. A TCS score was defined as the ratio between F50 (clonal expansion) and ExV (chaos), using BLOSUM62-based TCRdist between CDR3 peptides within each V-J. Welch's t-statistics and random forest reduced 450 to 600 V-J features to fewer than 15, which were used in a naive Bayes classifier (R e1071). No statistical method was used to set the sample size in advance, and investigators knew the group allocation. The paper describes TCR Vbeta CDR3 sequencing of 140 or so peripheral blood samples, made up of 43 ophthalmopathy patients, 70 to 75 hyperthyroidism patients and approximately 17 progressor patients.

The specimen comprised peripheral blood mononuclear cells (PBMCs), sampled at new diagnosis, from a patient treated with antithyroid drugs. This chain joins TRBV12-3 or TRBV12-4 to TRBJ2-6; a weak D assignment points to TRBD2 (5 bases agree). The source is a woman aged 35 to 59 with Graves disease. Donor details come from another sample of the same person, matched by shared clones. The nucleotide sequence reads TGTGCCAGCAGTTTAGTTCGGGACTCTGGGGCCAACGTCCTGACTTTC. Translation gives CASSLVRDSGANVLTF.